Each of the 17 T cell receptor beta chains below was sequenced from the same sample in a study of a mutant IDH1 vaccine in newly diagnosed glioma. Time point of the sample: week 47, end of study. The content of each vaccine dose was 300 ug of mutant IDH1 20-mer peptide, and topical imiquimod accompanied it. No antigen is known for these receptors. The table came from immunoSEQ multiplex PCR; TCRdb's copy has only in-frame clones and leaves some out. The table records about 34,000 clones, 80% to 95% of them present only once. This sample comprised PBMCs, obtained from a glioma patient whose treatment included an IDH1 peptide vaccine. The receptor set was obtained from a woman aged 40 to 50 with glioma.

V usage is TRBV5-1 and J usage is TRBJ2-5; no clear D gene. This CDR3 has 11 residues. Between the trimmed V and J ends, which lost 4 bases and 1 base, there was a span of 2 bases. Germline-derived CDR1 and CDR2 are SGHRS and YFSETQ. In nucleotides, the CDR3 is TGCGCCAGCAGCACCCAAGAGACCCAGTACTTC. Its translation is CASSTQETQYF.

The chain links TRBV5-1 to TRBJ2-7; 10 nucleotides line up with TRBD2. The germline V gene has CDR1 SGHRS and CDR2 YFSETQ. With 6 bases clipped from V and 3 bases from J, the junction kept 9 bases outside the gene matches. The CDR3 runs to 15 residues. CDR3 in DNA: TGCGCCAGCAACCTCCATAGCGGGGGGCTCTACGAGCAGTACTTC. It translates to CASNLHSGGLYEQYF.

The J gene is TRBJ2-7, the V gene TRBV19; 8 bases are shared with TRBD2. The trim removed 3 bases at V and 6 bases at J, leaving 7 bases unmatched. Germline CDR1 LNHDA, CDR2 SQIVND (reference sequence). CDR3 length equals 14 residues. The DNA of the CDR3 is TGTGCCAGTAGTATCAGAGCGGGAGTCCCCGAGCAGTACTTC. Translating it yields CASSIRAGVPEQYF.

The chain links TRBV29-1 to TRBJ2-3, with D unclear. Germline V gene sequence: CDR1 SQVTM, CDR2 ANQGSEA. The CDR3 has 13 residues. V was pared by 7 bases and J by 8 bases, with 19 bases between. The DNA of the CDR3 is TGCAGCGCCGCGCCCGACGTTGATGGTACGCAGTATTTT. Its protein product is CSAAPDVDGTQYF.

The chain links TRBV7-8 to TRBJ2-1, with no clear D. With 3 bases removed from V and 4 bases from J, the gap between germline ends came to 7 bases. The CDR3 loop spans 13 amino acids. Germline CDR1 is SGHVS and CDR2 is FQNEAQ. The CDR3: CASSFQRYNEQFF. The CDR3 region has the DNA TGTGCCAGCAGCTTTCAGCGATACAATGAGCAGTTCTTC. Filled out from reference TRBV7-8 and TRBJ2-1, the complete variable domain reads GAGVSQSPRYKVAKRGQDVALRCDPISGHVSLFWYQQALGQGPEFLTYFQNEAQLDKSGLPSDRFFAERPEGSVSTLKIQRTQQEDSAVYLCASSFQRYNEQFFGPGTRLTVL.

The chain couples TRBV18 to TRBJ2-7, with TRBD2 matching over 7 bases. The V gene's germline CDR1 is KGHSH and CDR2 LQKENI. CDR3 size: 15 residues. V shed 3 bases and J 3 bases; nucleotides not matched to a gene: 8. This CDR3 is CASSPPGSGVYEQYF. CDR3 nucleotide sequence: TGTGCCAGCTCACCCCCAGGCAGCGGGGTCTACGAGCAGTACTTC.

The rearrangement links TRBV7-9 to TRBJ2-7; tentative D call: TRBD2 (5 bases). The CDR3 is 13 amino acids. Germline CDR1 SEHNR, CDR2 FQNEAQ (reference sequence). With 5 bases removed from V and 5 bases from J, the gap between germline ends came to 13 bases. CDR3: CASSRLGSHEQYF. The CDR3 nucleotides are TGTGCCAGCAGCCGCCTTGGGAGCCACGAGCAGTACTTC.

The chain combines TRBV4-3 with TRBJ2-2; TRBD1 aligns across 7 bases. CDR3 size: 16 residues. Germline values: CDR1 LGHNA, CDR2 YSLEER. J gave up 4 bases and V 0 bases, and 5 bases lay outside the gene matches. This CDR3 reads CASSQEWAGGTGELFF. The CDR3 DNA sequence: TGCGCCAGCAGCCAAGAGTGGGCAGGGGGCACCGGGGAGCTGTTTTTT.

CDR3 bases: TGTGCCAGTAGTATAGACCATAGTACAGGGAATCAGCCCCAGCATTTT. Its protein product is CASSIDHSTGNQPQHF. The chain is built from TRBV19 and TRBJ1-5; D may be TRBD1 (6 bases). V dropped 0 bases and J dropped 4 bases, with 13 bases sitting between them. Germline CDR1 is LNHDA and CDR2 is SQIVND (reference sequence). The CDR3 runs 16 residues.

The rearrangement uses TRBV6-1 and TRBJ2-1; TRBD1 matches at 9 bases. The CDR3 runs to 16 residues. In germline, CDR1 is MNHNS, CDR2 SASEGT. Trimming removed 3 bases from V and 3 bases from J; junction bases left unmatched: 6. The CDR3 DNA reads TGTGCCAGCAGTGATCTGTCGGACAGGGGCTACAATGAGCAGTTCTTC. This translates into CASSDLSDRGYNEQFF.

This clone was seen a handful of times. The V call is TRBV5-4, the J call TRBJ2-2; the D gene is possibly TRBD1 (7 bases). CDR1 is SGHNT and CDR2 is YYREEE in the germline V gene (reference sequence). The CDR3 covers 15 residues. V lost 2 bases and J lost 6, with 14 bases in between. CDR3 sequence reads: CASSLTGAGPGELFF. In nucleotides, the CDR3 is TGTGCCAGCAGCTTAACAGGGGCGGGACCCGGGGAGCTGTTTTTT.

The chain joins TRBV6-5 to TRBJ1-1, with D possibly matching TRBD1 (6 bases). This CDR3 spans 13 amino acids. V was shortened by 7 bases and J by 1 base, with 10 bases between the two germline ends. Germline V lookup: CDR1 MNHEY, CDR2 SVGAGI. CDR3 nucleotide sequence: TGTGCCAGCAATATCAGGGGGAACACTGAAGCTTTCTTT. Protein: CASNIRGNTEAFF.

The rearrangement joins TRBV4-2 to TRBJ1-4; D perhaps matches TRBD1 (5 bases). The CDR3 length is 15 residues. The V gene's germline CDR1 is LGHNA and CDR2 YNFKEQ. Trimming removed 1 base from V and 4 bases from J, with 10 bases in between. The CDR3 DNA is TGTGCCAGCAGCCAAGGGGGCAGTTTTAATGAAAAACTGTTTTTT. This encodes CASSQGGSFNEKLFF.

The rearrangement links TRBV28 to TRBJ1-4; D is unresolved. The CDR3 loop spans 11 amino acids. V gave up 3 bases and J gave up 8 bases, with 4 bases separating them. CDR1 and CDR2 from the germline V gene are MDHEN and SYDVKM. The CDR3 region has the DNA TGTGCCAGCAGTTTCGGGGAAAAACTGTTTTTT. It encodes CASSFGEKLFF.

CDR3 amino acids: CSGRGRRTEAFF. Written as DNA, the CDR3 is TGCAGCGGCAGGGGGCGCAGGACTGAAGCTTTCTTT. This chain links TRBV29-1 with TRBJ1-1; 8 nucleotides align to TRBD1. V lost 7 bases and J lost 5; bases outside the gene matches: 6. CDR1 SQVTM and CDR2 ANQGSEA come from the germline V gene. The CDR3 loop spans 12 amino acids.

This sequence joins TRBV5-8 and TRBJ2-5; D is uncertain. V gave up 0 bases and J gave up 9 bases, with 6 bases separating them. The length of the CDR3 is 11 residues. Germline V gene data show CDR1 as SGHTS and CDR2 as YDEGEE. CDR3 amino acids: CASSLGVAQYF. CDR3 in DNA: TGTGCCAGCAGCTTGGGGGTGGCCCAGTACTTC.

The rearrangement links TRBV4-3 to TRBJ2-6, with D tentatively TRBD2 (7 bases). This CDR3 spans 17 amino acids. Looked up from germline, CDR1 is LGHNA and CDR2 is YSLEER. Trimming cost V 1 base and J 0 bases, with 10 bases left between them. CDR3 in DNA: TGCGCCAGCAGCCAAGTAGGGGGGGGCTCTGGGGCCAACGTCCTGACTTTC. It codes for CASSQVGGGSGANVLTF.